This entry lists 6 T cell receptor beta chains sequenced from one sample in a study of blood T cell repertoires in COVID-19 (dated by TCRdb to the early 2020s). The library was obtained by the immunoSEQ multiplex PCR assay. Held by TCRdb, this immuneACCESS table contains in-frame sequences only and omits some clones. Under half of the omission traces to an unresolved V gene where checked; the cause of the rest is unknown. A total of some 120,000 clones appear in this sample, roughly four fifths of them only once. The ten largest clonotypes hold 6.5% to 9% of the sample. The specimen was peripheral blood. Source of these receptors: a human donor in a cohort sampled during active COVID-19.

CDR3 bases: TGCAGCGTTCAGGGCGGGACTAGCGGGAGCGCGGGCTCCTACGAGCAGTACTTC. It codes for CSVQGGTSGSAGSYEQYF. The V and J genes are TRBV29-1 and TRBJ2-7; 14 positions match TRBD2. CDR3 size: 18 residues. V lost 5 bases, J lost 0 bases, and 12 bases stayed unmatched. Germline V CDR1 and CDR2: SQVTM, ANQGSEA.

The gene calls are TRBV9 and TRBJ2-1; 8 nucleotides line up with TRBD2. The CDR3 contains 15 residues. In germline, CDR1 is SGDLS, CDR2 YYNGEE. J gave up 1 base and V 3 bases, and 3 bases lay outside the gene matches. The DNA for the CDR3 is TGTGCCAGCAGCGCCCGGGAGGGGTCCTACAATGAGCAGTTCTTC. Encoded protein: CASSAREGSYNEQFF.

The V gene is TRBV7-9, the J gene TRBJ2-7, with TRBD1 matching 7 bases. Germline loops: CDR1 SEHNR, CDR2 FQNEAQ (reference sequence). The CDR3 sequence is 14 residues long. J lost 5 bases, V lost 2 bases, and 6 bases had no gene match. CDR3 in amino acids: CASSLRGQGDEQYF. The CDR3 coding sequence is TGTGCCAGCAGCTTAAGGGGGCAGGGCGACGAGCAGTACTTC.

The rearrangement uses TRBV18 and TRBJ2-5; 8 bases are shared with TRBD1. This CDR3 has 16 amino acids. Unmatched junction bases numbered 8, after V lost 4 bases and J lost 1 base. Germline V CDR1 and CDR2: KGHSH, LQKENI. The CDR3 nucleotides read TGTGCCAGCTCACGGGGACAGGATCTTTTCCAAGAGACCCAGTACTTC. Translated: CASSRGQDLFQETQYF.

This clone has just one count. This chain joins TRBV6-5 and TRBJ2-5; no definite D call. This CDR3 contains 14 residues. Germline V gene sequence: CDR1 MNHEY, CDR2 SVGAGI. Trimming removed 0 bases at V and 2 bases at J, with 7 bases between. This CDR3 reads CASSYSFQQETQYF. In DNA form, the CDR3 reads TGTGCCAGCAGTTACTCGTTTCAGCAAGAGACCCAGTACTTC.

This clone was seen a handful of times. J is TRBJ2-4 and V is TRBV10-2; TRBD1 is a possible D gene (6 bases). With 4 bases removed from V and 0 bases from J, the gap between germline ends came to 16 bases. Germline CDR1 WSHSY, CDR2 SAAADI. The CDR3 is 17 residues long. The CDR3 bases are TGCGCCAGCAGTGTCCTTAGGGACAACAAAGCCAAAAACATTCAGTACTTC. Translating it yields CASSVLRDNKAKNIQYF.